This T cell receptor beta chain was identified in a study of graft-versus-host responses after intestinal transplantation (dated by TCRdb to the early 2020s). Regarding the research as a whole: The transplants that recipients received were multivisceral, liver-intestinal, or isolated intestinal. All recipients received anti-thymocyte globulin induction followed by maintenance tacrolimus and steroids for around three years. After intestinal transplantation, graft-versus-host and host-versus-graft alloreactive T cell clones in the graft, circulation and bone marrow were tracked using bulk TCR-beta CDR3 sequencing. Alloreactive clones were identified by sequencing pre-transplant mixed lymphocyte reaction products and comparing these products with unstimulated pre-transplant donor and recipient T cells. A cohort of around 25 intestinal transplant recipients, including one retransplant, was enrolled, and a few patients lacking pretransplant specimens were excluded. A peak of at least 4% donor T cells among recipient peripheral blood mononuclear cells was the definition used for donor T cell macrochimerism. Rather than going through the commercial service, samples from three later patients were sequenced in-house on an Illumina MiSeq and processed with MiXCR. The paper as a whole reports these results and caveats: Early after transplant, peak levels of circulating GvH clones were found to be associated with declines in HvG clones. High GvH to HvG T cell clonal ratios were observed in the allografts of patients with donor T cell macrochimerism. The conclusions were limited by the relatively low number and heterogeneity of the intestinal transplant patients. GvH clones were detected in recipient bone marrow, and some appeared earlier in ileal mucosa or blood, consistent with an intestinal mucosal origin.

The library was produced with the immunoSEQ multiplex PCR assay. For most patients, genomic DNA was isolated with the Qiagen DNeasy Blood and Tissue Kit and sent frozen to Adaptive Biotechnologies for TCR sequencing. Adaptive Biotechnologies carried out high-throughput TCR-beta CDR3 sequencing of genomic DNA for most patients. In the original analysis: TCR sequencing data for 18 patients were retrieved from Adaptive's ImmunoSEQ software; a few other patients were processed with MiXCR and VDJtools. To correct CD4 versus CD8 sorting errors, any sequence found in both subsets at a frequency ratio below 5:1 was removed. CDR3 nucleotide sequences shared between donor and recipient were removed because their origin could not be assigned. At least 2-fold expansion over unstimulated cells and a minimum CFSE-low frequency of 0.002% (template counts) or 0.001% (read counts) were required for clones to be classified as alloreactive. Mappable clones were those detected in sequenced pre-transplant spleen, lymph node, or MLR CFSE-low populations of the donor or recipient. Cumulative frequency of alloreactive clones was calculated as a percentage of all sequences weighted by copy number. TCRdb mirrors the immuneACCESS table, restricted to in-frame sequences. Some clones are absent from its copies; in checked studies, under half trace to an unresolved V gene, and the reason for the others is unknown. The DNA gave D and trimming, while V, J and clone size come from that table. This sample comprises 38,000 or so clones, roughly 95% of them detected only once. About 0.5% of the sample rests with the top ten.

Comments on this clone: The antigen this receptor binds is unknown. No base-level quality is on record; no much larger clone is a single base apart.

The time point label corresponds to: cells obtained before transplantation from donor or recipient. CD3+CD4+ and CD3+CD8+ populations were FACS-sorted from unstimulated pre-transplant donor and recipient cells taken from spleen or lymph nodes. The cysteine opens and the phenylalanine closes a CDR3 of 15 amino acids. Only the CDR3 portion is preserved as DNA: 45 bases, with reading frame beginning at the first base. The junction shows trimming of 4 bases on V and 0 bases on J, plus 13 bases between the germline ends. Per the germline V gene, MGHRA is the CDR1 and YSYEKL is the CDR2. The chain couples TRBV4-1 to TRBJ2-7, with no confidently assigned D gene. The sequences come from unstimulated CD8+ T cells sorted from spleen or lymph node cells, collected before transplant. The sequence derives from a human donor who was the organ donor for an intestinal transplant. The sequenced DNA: TGCGCCAGCAGCCCCATCGTTGACCCCTCCTACGAGCAGTACTTC. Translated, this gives CASSPIVDPSYEQYF.